The 21 T cell receptor beta chains given below trace back to one sample, sequenced in a study of blood T cells in healthy people across ages. PCR was performed a second time for about 6 to 12 cycles using a sample-barcoded 5' primer and a J-beta primer mix. MiXCR, run by TCRdb on the 5' RACE reads, gives a single entry per CDR3 protein. Altogether approximately 1,000,000 distinct CDR3 sequences are present, roughly two fifths being singletons, with the ten largest covering about 12%. The specimen was blood. These receptors all come from a man aged 18 to 35 in good health.

This clonotype has at least ten counts. The chain combines TRBV20-1 with TRBJ1-5, with TRBD1 matching 7 bases. Germline assignment: CDR1 DFQATT and CDR2 SNEGSKA (reference sequence). The CDR3 extends over 18 amino acids. Losses at the gene ends were 2 bases for V and 5 bases for J; bases not matched to a gene: 18. The CDR3: CSARLIDRDEWIHQPQHF. In DNA form, the CDR3 reads TGCAGTGCTAGACTGATCGACAGGGACGAGTGGATCCATCAGCCCCAGCATTTT.

V gene TRBV12-3 or TRBV12-4 combines with J gene TRBJ2-3, with D possibly TRBD2 on 6 matching bases. The CDR3 extends over 15 amino acids. V was shortened by 6 bases and J by 2 bases, with 15 bases between the two germline ends. In DNA form, the CDR3 reads TGTGCCAGCAGCCCGGATGGCGGGGACACAGATACGCAGTATTTT. Translated: CASSPDGGDTDTQYF.

This clonotype occurred a few times. The rearrangement links TRBV10-3 to TRBJ1-1; 7 bases line up with TRBD1. The CDR3 has 14 residues. Trimming cost V 8 bases and J 0 bases; bases outside gene matches: 6. Germline CDR1 ENHRY, CDR2 SYGVKD. The DNA of the CDR3 is TGTGCCATCGGGACAGCCCCGATGAACACTGAAGCTTTCTTT. It is translated as CAIGTAPMNTEAFF.

The genes are TRBV6-6 and TRBJ2-1; maybe TRBD2 (5 bases). Germline CDR1 and CDR2: MNHNY and SVGAGI (reference sequence). CDR3 length: 13 residues. V shed 7 bases and J shed 2 bases, with 9 bases lying between them. The CDR3 nucleotides read TGTGCCAGCATGGAGGATCCCTACAATGAGCAGTTCTTC. Amino acids: CASMEDPYNEQFF.

The sample holds a few counts of this clonotype. J is TRBJ1-5 and V is TRBV12-3 or TRBV12-4; tentatively, D is TRBD1 (6 bases). Trimming removed 6 bases at V and 3 bases at J, with 18 bases between. CDR3 length: 16 residues. Here the CDR3 reads CASSGLSRGHNQPQHF. The CDR3 DNA reads as TGTGCCAGCAGCGGCCTAAGCAGGGGACACAATCAGCCCCAGCATTTT.

The rearrangement joins TRBV29-1 to TRBJ1-4; D unresolved. Trimming left V 4 bases short and J 3 bases short, with 9 bases between. CDR1 is SQVTM and CDR2 is ANQGSEA in the germline V gene. CDR3 length equals 13 residues. CDR3 sequence: CSVGGGSNEKLFF. The CDR3 bases are TGCAGCGTTGGAGGCGGATCTAATGAAAAACTGTTTTTT.

Comment on this clonotype: A much larger clone lies one base from this, so it may be a read error. This chain links TRBV4-3 with TRBJ1-2, with TRBD1 matching over 8 bases. V lost 4 bases and J lost 4; bases outside the gene matches: 8. The CDR3 has 15 amino acids. The germline V gene encodes CDR1 LGHNA and CDR2 YSLEER. CDR3 sequence reads: CASSPNQGALYGYTF. The CDR3, as DNA: TGCGCCAGCAGCCCTAACCAGGGGGCCCTCTATGGCTACACCTTC.

The V call is TRBV9, the J call TRBJ2-5, with D uncertain. V gave up 0 bases and J gave up 2 bases, with 11 bases separating them. The CDR3 totals 15 residues. Germline CDR1 SGDLS, CDR2 YYNGEE. In DNA, the CDR3 is TGTGCCAGCAGCGTAGCTTGGGGTCTTCAAGAGACCCAGTACTTC. Translated: CASSVAWGLQETQYF.

The J gene is TRBJ1-1, the V gene TRBV12-3 or TRBV12-4; unclear D gene. The CDR3 spans 14 residues. V was clipped by 6 bases and J by 1 base, with 12 bases between them. The CDR3 protein is CASRTDWRNTEAFF. The DNA for the CDR3 is TGTGCCAGCAGGACGGACTGGAGGAACACTGAAGCTTTCTTT.

In this sample, this clonotype turned up once. This chain joins TRBV20-1 and TRBJ1-5; 7 bases match TRBD1. From germline, CDR1 is DFQATT and CDR2 SNEGSKA (reference sequence). The V segment lost 5 bases and the J segment 4 bases; nucleotides outside the gene matches: 8. The CDR3 extends over 14 amino acids. This CDR3 is CSAHRQGGNQPQHF. The CDR3 DNA sequence: TGCAGTGCTCACCGACAGGGTGGAAATCAGCCCCAGCATTTT.

V is TRBV7-9 and J is TRBJ1-2; D might be TRBD1 (6 bases). The germline V and J ends were trimmed by 5 bases and 8 bases, with 12 bases remaining between them. This CDR3 has 12 amino acids. Germline V gene sequence: CDR1 SEHNR, CDR2 FQNEAQ (reference sequence). In DNA, the CDR3 is TGTGCCAGCAGCGTACAGGGTTGGGGCTACACCTTC. Its translation is CASSVQGWGYTF.

This clonotype was counted many times. V gene TRBV6-6 combines with J gene TRBJ1-2; possibly TRBD1 for D (5 bases). The CDR3 has 15 amino acids. V was cut by 7 bases and J by 7 bases, with 22 bases left in between. CDR1 and CDR2 (germline): MNHNY, SVGAGI (reference sequence). The CDR3 nucleotides read TGTGCCAGCACCGTGAAGAGGGATCAGGGATTTGGCTACACCTTC. Amino acid sequence: CASTVKRDQGFGYTF.

The rearrangement links TRBV6-2 or TRBV6-3 to TRBJ1-5; 7 bases are shared with TRBD1. The CDR3 totals 18 residues. Germline V gives CDR1 MNHEY, CDR2 SVGEGT. Trimming took 7 bases from V and 0 from J; bases not matched to a gene: 15. The CDR3 reads CASTNGRGNHYSNQPQHF. As DNA, the CDR3 is TGTGCCAGCACCAACGGCAGGGGGAACCATTATAGCAATCAGCCCCAGCATTTT.

This clonotype turned up a few times. The chain has TRBV24-1 and TRBJ2-5; D is ambiguous. Germline loops: CDR1 KGHDR, CDR2 SFDVKD. Trimming pared 9 bases from V and 1 base from J, leaving 17 bases between. CDR3 length equals 15 residues. The CDR3 loop is CATGPGRDRQETQYF. As DNA, the CDR3 is TGTGCCACCGGACCTGGTAGAGATCGCCAAGAGACCCAGTACTTC.

This clonotype has just a few counts. The gene calls are TRBV6-6 and TRBJ1-5; no clear D. The CDR3 totals 16 residues. The germline V gene has CDR1 MNHNY and CDR2 SVGAGI (reference sequence). V was cut by 0 bases and J by 0 bases, with 9 bases left in between. CDR3 amino acids: CASSYSGSHSNQPQHF. CDR3 coding DNA: TGTGCCAGCAGTTACTCGGGCAGTCATAGCAATCAGCCCCAGCATTTT.

The gene calls are TRBV5-5 and TRBJ1-1; D possibly corresponds to TRBD1 (6 bases). Germline CDR1 is SGHKS and CDR2 is YYEKEE (reference sequence). V gave up 1 base and J gave up 6 bases, with 10 bases separating them. This CDR3 has 13 amino acids. CDR3 residues: CASSLWGAAEAFF. CDR3 coding DNA: TGTGCCAGCAGCTTGTGGGGGGCGGCTGAAGCTTTCTTT.

The chain carries TRBV4-2 and TRBJ2-1; 9 bases match TRBD2. The CDR3 sequence is 16 residues long. Germline-derived CDR1 and CDR2 are LGHNA and YNFKEQ. V gave up 11 bases and J gave up 7 bases; unmatched junction bases: 18. This chain's CDR3 is CADSQRLAGPWNEQFF. The DNA for the CDR3 is TGTGCCGACAGCCAAAGGCTAGCGGGACCATGGAATGAGCAGTTCTTC.

In this sample, this clonotype turned up a few times. The genes are TRBV4-1 and TRBJ2-3; no firm D call. The ends were cut back, 7 bases at V and 4 bases at J, with 15 bases in the middle. This CDR3 spans 14 amino acids. Germline CDR1 reads MGHRA; CDR2 reads YSYEKL. The CDR3 here is CASTLVADADTQYF. In DNA, the CDR3 is TGCGCCAGCACCTTGGTAGCTGACGCAGATACGCAGTATTTT.

This clonotype was seen more than once but under ten times. The chain has TRBV28 and TRBJ2-1; tentatively, D is TRBD1 (5 bases). With 2 bases removed from V and 5 bases from J, the gap between germline ends came to 16 bases. This CDR3 spans 16 amino acids. Germline loops: CDR1 MDHEN, CDR2 SYDVKM. The CDR3 region is CASSLMFQGSNNEQFF. As DNA, the CDR3 is TGTGCCAGCAGTTTAATGTTCCAGGGTAGCAACAATGAGCAGTTCTTC.

This chain links TRBV5-1 with TRBJ1-1; 8 bases map to TRBD1. The CDR3 spans 15 residues. Germline V gene lookup returns CDR1 SGHRS and CDR2 YFSETQ. After removal of 4 bases from V and 5 bases from J, the junction contained 10 bases not matched to a gene. CDR3 coding DNA: TGCGCCAGCAGCACCGGACAGGGCAAGAAAACTGAAGCTTTCTTT. Translating gives CASSTGQGKKTEAFF.

The gene calls are TRBV4-1 and TRBJ1-4; D remains unclear. V dropped 1 base and J dropped 0 bases, with 6 bases sitting between them. The germline gives CDR1 MGHRA, CDR2 YSYEKL. This CDR3 has 15 residues. The CDR3 sequence: CASSQVVSTNEKLFF. In DNA, the CDR3 is TGCGCCAGCAGCCAAGTAGTTTCAACTAATGAAAAACTGTTTTTT.